These 26 T cell receptor beta chains were sequenced from one sample in a study of shared clonotypes between healthy human individuals. Measured with immunoSEQ multiplex PCR; TCRdb has only the in-frame clones, and not every one. The table has 760,000 or so clones, about 96% seen once. Naive CD8 cells lacked CD45RO, underwent positive selection for CCR7 and left out terminally differentiated effector memory CD45RA+ cells. The sequencing input was naive CD8+ T cells sorted from blood. Receptor source: a man under 40 in good health.

This chain joins TRBV21-1 and TRBJ1-5. TRBV21-1 is tagged as a pseudogene. The CDR3 spans 15 residues. The CDR3 coding sequence is TGTGCCAGCAGCAAAGGGGGGGACCCCAATCAGCCCCAGCATTTT. Protein: CASSKGGDPNQPQHF.

V usage is TRBV14 and J usage is TRBJ2-7; TRBD2 matches at 9 bases. CDR3 size: 13 residues. The V segment lost 3 bases and the J segment 3 bases; nucleotides outside the gene matches: 0. Germline V gene lookup returns CDR1 SGHDN and CDR2 FVKESK. The DNA of the CDR3 is TGTGCCAGCAGCCAGACTAGCGGCTACGAGCAGTACTTC. Translation gives CASSQTSGYEQYF.

The rearrangement uses TRBV6-5 and TRBJ2-7; D possibly matches TRBD1 or TRBD2 (5 bases each). The CDR3 consists of 14 residues. Germline V lookup: CDR1 MNHEY, CDR2 SVGAGI. V was clipped by 2 bases and J by 3 bases, with 11 bases between them. CDR3 region: CASSYAGTGYEQYF. The CDR3 DNA sequence: TGTGCCAGCAGTTACGCTGGGACGGGCTACGAGCAGTACTTC.

This clone was detected only once. The V call is TRBV7-6, the J call TRBJ1-1; D is ambiguous. The V gene's germline CDR1 is SGHVS and CDR2 FNYEAQ. CDR3 size: 14 residues. V lost 4 bases and J 0 bases, leaving 9 bases between the germline ends. The CDR3 is CASSSPNMNTEAFF. The CDR3 nucleotides read TGTGCCAGCAGCTCCCCGAACATGAACACTGAAGCTTTCTTT.

The chain carries TRBV13 and TRBJ2-7, with 8 bases lining up with TRBD2. V was clipped by 1 base and J by 6 bases; unmatched bases: 8. This CDR3 contains 15 residues. CDR1 PRHDT and CDR2 FYEKMQ come from the germline V gene (reference sequence). The CDR3, as DNA: TGTGCCAGCAGCTTAGCCCCGGGACTAGGGAGCGAGCAGTACTTC. It encodes CASSLAPGLGSEQYF.

The chain combines TRBV15 with TRBJ1-2; the D gene is possibly TRBD1 (6 bases). The V end was cut by 3 bases, the J end by 2 bases, with 7 bases between. Per the germline V gene, CDR1 is LNHNV and CDR2 is YYDKDF (reference sequence). The CDR3 is made up of 13 amino acids. In nucleotides, the CDR3 is TGTGCCACCAGCAGCAGGGGAAACTATGGCTACACCTTC. It codes for CATSSRGNYGYTF.

This clone was seen just once. This rearrangement joins TRBV2 to TRBJ2-7; TRBD2 matches at 14 bases. The V gene's germline CDR1 is SNHLY and CDR2 FYNNEI. The CDR3 length is 15 residues. J gave up 5 bases and V 4 bases, and 4 bases lay outside the gene matches. The CDR3 loop reads CASSAGLAGDHEQYF. In DNA form, the CDR3 reads TGTGCCAGCAGTGCGGGACTAGCGGGAGACCACGAGCAGTACTTC.

This clone was seen a single time. The chain carries TRBV7-6 and TRBJ2-7; 10 bases agree with TRBD2. V shed 1 base, J shed 5 bases, and the junction held 5 bases outside the gene matches. Germline V gives CDR1 SGHVS, CDR2 FNYEAQ. The CDR3 is 15 residues long. The chain's CDR3 is CASSLVASGRNEQYF. As DNA, the CDR3 is TGTGCCAGCAGCTTAGTGGCTAGCGGGAGAAACGAGCAGTACTTC.

The chain joins TRBV11-3 to TRBJ2-1, with 11 nucleotides matching TRBD1. The ends lost 5 bases at V and 7 bases at J; junction bases unmatched: 7. Germline CDR1 and CDR2: SGHNT and YENEEA. The CDR3 is 15 residues long. CDR3 DNA: TGTGCCAGCAGCCACCGGGACAGGGGGTTAAATGAGCAGTTCTTC. Its translation: CASSHRDRGLNEQFF.

This clone was seen a few times. This chain uses TRBV10-3 with TRBJ1-1, with no clear D. The CDR3 covers 14 residues. V dropped 5 bases and J dropped 2 bases, with 12 bases sitting between them. In germline, CDR1 is ENHRY, CDR2 SYGVKD. CDR3 loop: CAISLDPFNTEAFF. DNA for the CDR3: TGTGCCATCAGTCTAGACCCTTTCAACACTGAAGCTTTCTTT.

V usage is TRBV2 and J usage is TRBJ2-5, with TRBD1 identical over 9 bases. The CDR3 is 14 residues long. Germline V CDR1 and CDR2: SNHLY, FYNNEI. After removal of 3 bases from V and 4 bases from J, the junction contained 3 bases not matched to a gene. The CDR3 here is CASSDMTGGETQYF. CDR3 in DNA: TGTGCCAGCAGTGATATGACAGGGGGAGAGACCCAGTACTTC.

The rearrangement joins TRBV7-6 to TRBJ2-7; TRBD2 matches 13 bases. The V and J ends lost 0 bases and 0 bases, in that order; junction bases with no gene match: 11. This CDR3 has 20 amino acids. Per germline, CDR1 SGHVS and CDR2 FNYEAQ. CDR3 nucleotides: TGTGCCAGCAGCTTAGCCTCAGGACTAGCGGGAGTTAGAAGCTCCTACGAGCAGTACTTC. Protein sequence: CASSLASGLAGVRSSYEQYF. Full variable domain (outside the CDR3, taken from reference TRBV7-6 and TRBJ2-7): GAGVSQSPRYKVTKRGQDVALRCDPISGHVSLYWYRQALGQGPEFLTYFNYEAQQDKSGLPNDRFSAERPEGSISTLTIQRTEQRDSAMYRCASSLASGLAGVRSSYEQYFGPGTRLTVT.

The chain uses TRBV30 and TRBJ2-7, with 9 bases lining up with TRBD1. The germline V gene encodes CDR1 GTSNPN and CDR2 SVGIG (reference sequence). V was clipped by 7 bases and J by 2 bases; unmatched bases: 6. CDR3 size: 13 residues. The CDR3 sequence: CASTGGSTYEQYF. The DNA of the CDR3 is TGTGCCTCCACAGGGGGCTCAACCTACGAGCAGTACTTC.

The rearrangement joins TRBV9 to TRBJ2-5, with D tentatively TRBD1 (6 bases). The CDR3 has 14 amino acids. CDR1 and CDR2 from the germline V gene are SGDLS and YYNGEE. V gave up 4 bases and J gave up 6 bases, with 16 bases separating them. CDR3 residues: CASSPKGDSKTQYF. The CDR3 DNA reads as TGTGCCAGCAGCCCGAAGGGGGATTCGAAGACCCAGTACTTC.

The gene calls are TRBV5-1 and TRBJ2-3, with D perhaps matching TRBD1 (6 bases). V was cut by 0 bases and J by 2 bases, with 25 bases left in between. The CDR3 covers 20 residues. Germline CDR1 is SGHRS and CDR2 is YFSETQ. The chain's CDR3 is CASSLEITSTGTSFTDTQYF. The DNA of the CDR3 is TGCGCCAGCAGCTTGGAGATCACGTCGACCGGGACATCTTTCACAGATACGCAGTATTTT.

This chain connects TRBV11-2 to TRBJ2-5; D remains ambiguous. This CDR3 region has 14 residues. Germline V CDR1 and CDR2: SGHAT, FQNNGV. V shed 1 base and J shed 5 bases, with 11 bases lying between them. CDR3: CASSLVRRRETQYF. The CDR3 DNA reads TGTGCCAGCAGCTTAGTGCGTCGTCGGGAGACCCAGTACTTC. Variable domain in full (rest from reference TRBV11-2 and TRBJ2-5): EAGVAQSPRYKIIEKRQSVAFWCNPISGHATLYWYQQILGQGPKLLIQFQNNGVVDDSQLPKDRFSAERLKGVDSTLKIQPAKLEDSAVYLCASSLVRRRETQYFGPGTRLLVL.

V and J are TRBV18 and TRBJ2-2; tentative D call: TRBD2 (5 bases). The CDR3 length is 17 residues. Germline lookup yields CDR1 KGHSH and CDR2 LQKENI. Trimming left V 0 bases short and J 5 bases short, with 16 bases between. The CDR3 DNA reads as TGTGCCAGCTCACCACCTCCCTGGGAGAAACCAACCGGGGAGCTGTTTTTT. This translates into CASSPPPWEKPTGELFF.

The genes are TRBV11-2 and TRBJ2-7; D assignment may be TRBD1 or TRBD2 (6 bases each). In germline, CDR1 is SGHAT, CDR2 FQNNGV. The CDR3 contains 16 residues. V lost 8 bases, J lost 3 bases, and 23 bases lay in between. The CDR3 reads CASEGRGRRGIYEQYF. The CDR3 bases are TGTGCCAGCGAGGGCAGGGGACGCCGCGGGATCTACGAGCAGTACTTC.

Concerning this clone: The same CDR3 also results from other DNA sequences found in this sample. The rearrangement links TRBV7-8 to TRBJ2-7; 7 bases agree with TRBD2. Looked up from germline, CDR1 is SGHVS and CDR2 is FQNEAQ. This CDR3 is built from 15 residues. Trimming cost V 1 base and J 0 bases; bases outside gene matches: 3. As DNA, the CDR3 is TGTGCCAGCAGCTTAGAGGCTAGCGGCTCCTACGAGCAGTACTTC. Residues: CASSLEASGSYEQYF. Full variable domain (remainder filled in from reference TRBV7-8 and TRBJ2-7): GAGVSQSPRYKVAKRGQDVALRCDPISGHVSLFWYQQALGQGPEFLTYFQNEAQLDKSGLPSDRFFAERPEGSVSTLKIQRTQQEDSAVYLCASSLEASGSYEQYFGPGTRLTVT.

The chain joins TRBV5-1 to TRBJ2-7; D unclear. Trimming shortened V by 0 bases and J by 3 bases, and 10 bases separated the two germline ends. Germline CDR1 reads SGHRS; CDR2 reads YFSETQ. There are 14 residues in the CDR3. The CDR3 here is CASSLGLQIYEQYF. In DNA form, the CDR3 reads TGCGCCAGCAGCTTGGGGCTGCAGATCTACGAGCAGTACTTC.

This sequence joins TRBV29-1 and TRBJ2-7; 8 bases agree with TRBD1. Germline V gives CDR1 SQVTM, CDR2 ANQGSEA. Trimming at V came to 5 bases and at J to 4 bases, leaving 7 bases not matched to a gene. CDR3 length equals 13 residues. This CDR3 reads CSVQTGERYEQYF. In nucleotides, the CDR3 is TGCAGCGTTCAGACAGGGGAGCGGTACGAGCAGTACTTC.

The sample holds a few counts of this clone. The rearrangement links TRBV25-1 to TRBJ1-2; 7 nucleotides match TRBD1. Germline loops: CDR1 MGHDK, CDR2 SYGVNS. Trimming took 3 bases from V and 3 from J; bases not matched to a gene: 4. The CDR3 runs 14 residues. The CDR3 loop reads CASSDGTEYYGYTF. CDR3 coding DNA: TGTGCCAGCAGTGATGGGACAGAGTACTATGGCTACACCTTC.

J is TRBJ1-1 and V is TRBV4-1; D gene uncertain. Germline V gives CDR1 MGHRA, CDR2 YSYEKL. Deletions cut 1 base from V and 3 bases from J, with 15 bases between. CDR3 size: 16 residues. CDR3 in DNA: TGCGCCAGCAGCCAAGGGGGAGTTCCTCTTTACACTGAAGCTTTCTTT. As protein: CASSQGGVPLYTEAFF.

This chain joins TRBV25-1 and TRBJ2-1, with 8 bases that match TRBD1. The CDR3 is made up of 12 amino acids. The ends lost 7 bases at V and 10 bases at J; junction bases unmatched: 6. The germline gives CDR1 MGHDK, CDR2 SYGVNS. The CDR3 DNA is TGTGCCAGCACCCTGGGACAGGCGGAGCAGTTCTTC. As protein: CASTLGQAEQFF. The full variable domain, its missing parts supplied by reference TRBV25-1 and TRBJ2-1, is EADIYQTPRYLVIGTGKKITLECSQTMGHDKMYWYQQDPGMELHLIHYSYGVNSTEKGDLSSESTVSRIRTEHFPLTLESARPSHTSQYLCASTLGQAEQFFGPGTRLTVL.

The chain combines TRBV28 with TRBJ2-1, with D tentatively TRBD1 (5 bases). V lost 5 bases and J lost 2, with 13 bases in between. CDR1 is MDHEN and CDR2 is SYDVKM in the germline V gene. CDR3 length equals 15 residues. The CDR3 DNA follows: TGTGCCAGCAGTCCCGACAGAATTCCCTACAATGAGCAGTTCTTC. Translation gives CASSPDRIPYNEQFF.

The chain employs TRBV7-6 and TRBJ2-1, with 13 bases identical to TRBD2. Germline CDR1 and CDR2: SGHVS and FNYEAQ. CDR3 length equals 17 residues. V gave up 1 base and J gave up 4 bases; unmatched junction bases: 4. The CDR3 sequence: CASSLELAGGPYNEQFF. CDR3 bases: TGTGCCAGCAGCTTAGAACTAGCGGGAGGGCCTTACAATGAGCAGTTCTTC.